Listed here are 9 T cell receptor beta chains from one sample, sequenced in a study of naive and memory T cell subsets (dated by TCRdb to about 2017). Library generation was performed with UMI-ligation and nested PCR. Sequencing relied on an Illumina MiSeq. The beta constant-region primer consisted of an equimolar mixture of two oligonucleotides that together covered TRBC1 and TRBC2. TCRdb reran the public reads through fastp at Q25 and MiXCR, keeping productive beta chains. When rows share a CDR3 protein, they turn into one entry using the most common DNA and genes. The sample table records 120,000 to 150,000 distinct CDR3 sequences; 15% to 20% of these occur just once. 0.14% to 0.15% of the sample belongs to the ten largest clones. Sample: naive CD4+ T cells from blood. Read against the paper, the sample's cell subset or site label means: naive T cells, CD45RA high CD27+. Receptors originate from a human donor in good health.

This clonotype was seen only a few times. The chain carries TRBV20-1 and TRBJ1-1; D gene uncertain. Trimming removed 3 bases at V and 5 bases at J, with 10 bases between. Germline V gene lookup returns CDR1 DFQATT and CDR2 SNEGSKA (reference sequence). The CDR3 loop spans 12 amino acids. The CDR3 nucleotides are TGCAGTGCTAGGTTGCCAAATACTGAAGCTTTCTTT. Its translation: CSARLPNTEAFF.

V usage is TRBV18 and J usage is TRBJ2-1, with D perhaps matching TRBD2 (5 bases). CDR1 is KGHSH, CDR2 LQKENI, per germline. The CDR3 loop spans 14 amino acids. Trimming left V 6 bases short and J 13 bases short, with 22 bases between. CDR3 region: CASSQPGVVMSQFF. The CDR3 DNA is TGTGCCAGCTCCCAACCCGGGGTCGTAATGAGTCAGTTCTTC.

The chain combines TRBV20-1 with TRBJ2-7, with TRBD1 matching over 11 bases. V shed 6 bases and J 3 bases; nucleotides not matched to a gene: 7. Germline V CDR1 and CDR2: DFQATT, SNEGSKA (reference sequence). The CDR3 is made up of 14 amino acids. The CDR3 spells CSAEGGTGGYEQYF. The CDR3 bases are TGCAGTGCCGAAGGGGGGACAGGGGGCTACGAGCAGTACTTC.

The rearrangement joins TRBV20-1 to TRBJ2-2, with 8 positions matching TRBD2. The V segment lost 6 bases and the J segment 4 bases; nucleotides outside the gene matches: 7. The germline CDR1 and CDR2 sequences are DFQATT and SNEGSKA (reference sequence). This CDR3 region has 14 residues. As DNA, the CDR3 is TGCAGTGCCCGGGAGGGGGGCCGCACCGGGGAGCTGTTTTTT. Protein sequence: CSAREGGRTGELFF.

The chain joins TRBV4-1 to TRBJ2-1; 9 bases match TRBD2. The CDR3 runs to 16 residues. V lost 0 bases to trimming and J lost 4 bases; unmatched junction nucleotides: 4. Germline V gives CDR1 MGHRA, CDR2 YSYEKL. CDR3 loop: CASSQDRLAGYNEQFF. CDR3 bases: TGCGCCAGCAGCCAAGATCGGCTAGCGGGGTACAATGAGCAGTTCTTC.

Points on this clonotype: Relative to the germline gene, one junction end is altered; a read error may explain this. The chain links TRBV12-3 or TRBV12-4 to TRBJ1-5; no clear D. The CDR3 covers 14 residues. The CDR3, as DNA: TGTGCCAGCAGTATAGCTCGTAGCAATCAGCCCCAGCATTTT. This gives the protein CASSIARSNQPQHF.

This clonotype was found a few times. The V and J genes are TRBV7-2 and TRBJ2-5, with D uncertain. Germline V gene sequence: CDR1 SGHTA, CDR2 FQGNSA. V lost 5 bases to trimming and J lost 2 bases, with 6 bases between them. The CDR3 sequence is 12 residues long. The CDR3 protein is CASSRQQETQYF. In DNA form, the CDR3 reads TGTGCCAGCAGCCGCCAGCAAGAGACCCAGTACTTC.

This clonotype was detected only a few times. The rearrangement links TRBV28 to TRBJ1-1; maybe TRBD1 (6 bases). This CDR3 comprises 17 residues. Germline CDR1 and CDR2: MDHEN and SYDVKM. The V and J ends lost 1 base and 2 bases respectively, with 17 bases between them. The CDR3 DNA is TGTGCCAGCAGTTTATATTTCGGGACACAAACCAACACTGAAGCTTTCTTT. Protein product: CASSLYFGTQTNTEAFF.

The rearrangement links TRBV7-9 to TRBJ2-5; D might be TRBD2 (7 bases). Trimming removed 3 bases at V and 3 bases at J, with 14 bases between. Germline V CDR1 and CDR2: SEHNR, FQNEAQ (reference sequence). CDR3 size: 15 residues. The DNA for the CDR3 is TGTGCCAGCAGCTTCGGGGGGACACAGAAAGAGACCCAGTACTTC. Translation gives CASSFGGTQKETQYF.